The subject of this entry is one T cell receptor (beta chain). TCRdb's copy holds only in-frame clones and misses some; the assay was immunoSEQ multiplex PCR. The sample yields 55,000 to 75,000 clones, about 87% seen once. This entry comes from a study of control samples from healthy donors and cancer patients. The sequence was collected from a woman between 45 and 65 years old with head and neck cancer. The source material was PBMCs.

CDR3 protein: CSVDDRAGNEQYF. The DNA of the CDR3 is TGCAGCGTAGACGACAGGGCGGGAAACGAGCAGTACTTC. The chain combines TRBV29-1 with TRBJ2-7; possible D gene TRBD1, 7 bases. CDR3 length: 13 amino acids. CDR1 is SQVTM and CDR2 is ANQGSEA in the germline V gene. V dropped 6 bases and J dropped 5 bases, with 17 bases sitting between them.